This T cell receptor (beta chain) was retrieved from a study of technical replicates of blood from four donors. Assay used: immunoSEQ multiplex PCR; TCRdb lists only in-frame clones, some missing. The sample lists around 74,000 clones; about 86% were seen once. Looked up from germline, CDR1 is WNHNN and CDR2 is SYGVQD (reference sequence). The CDR3 length is 16 residues. Losses at the gene ends were 6 bases for V and 0 bases for J; bases not matched to a gene: 10. Sample: PBMCs. The genes are TRBV10-1 and TRBJ2-7; TRBD1 agrees at 8 bases. The source is a human donor in good health. Some clones in this sample may be carry-over from other donors' samples. The CDR3 sequence is CASRAGQGSGSYEQYF. In DNA form, the CDR3 reads TGCGCCAGCAGGGCAGGACAGGGTTCGGGCTCCTACGAGCAGTACTTC.